These 21 T cell receptor beta chains were all obtained from the same sample, sequenced in a study of blood T cell repertoires in COVID-19. Sequencing used immunoSEQ multiplex PCR; TCRdb keeps in-frame clones, though not all of them. In the table there are about 210,000 clones, almost 90% of which are singletons. Specimen: peripheral blood. These receptors all stem from a man aged 18 to 29 with active or convalescent COVID-19.

This chain joins TRBV30 and TRBJ1-3; no firm D call. This CDR3 has 12 amino acids. V was clipped by 7 bases and J by 0 bases, with 7 bases between them. The germline gives CDR1 GTSNPN, CDR2 SVGIG (reference sequence). CDR3 bases: TGTGCCTTCCGACTCTCTGGAAACACCATATATTTT. This sequence encodes CAFRLSGNTIYF. Using reference TRBV30 and TRBJ1-3 for the parts outside the CDR3, the full variable domain is SQTIHQWPATLVQPVGSPLSLECTVEGTSNPNLYWYRQAAGRGLQLLFYSVGIGQISSEVPQNLSASRPQDRQFILSSKKLLLSDSGFYLCAFRLSGNTIYFGEGSWLTVV.

The chain has TRBV10-3 and TRBJ1-5; D unresolved. This CDR3 has 13 residues. Germline V gives CDR1 ENHRY, CDR2 SYGVKD. Trimming took 3 bases from V and 3 from J, leaving 6 bases between them. The CDR3 DNA reads as TGTGCCATCAGTGACAGACTCAATCAGCCCCAGCATTTT. Translating gives CAISDRLNQPQHF.

The chain joins TRBV7-9 to TRBJ1-2, with 9 nucleotides matching TRBD1. Germline CDR1 reads SEHNR; CDR2 reads FQNEAQ (reference sequence). This CDR3 spans 18 amino acids. Trimming cost V 3 bases and J 3 bases; bases outside gene matches: 14. CDR3: CASSFSNRGLKADYGYTF. CDR3 DNA: TGTGCCAGCAGCTTCTCCAACAGGGGGCTAAAGGCCGACTATGGCTACACCTTC.

The chain couples TRBV13 to TRBJ2-1; unclear D gene. Germline CDR1 and CDR2: PRHDT and FYEKMQ (reference sequence). This CDR3 has 13 amino acids. The V and J ends lost 3 bases and 8 bases respectively, with 11 bases between them. The CDR3 loop reads CASSLGLVDEQFF. The CDR3, as DNA: TGTGCCAGCAGCTTGGGCCTCGTGGATGAGCAGTTCTTC.

The chain combines TRBV15 with TRBJ2-7; the match to TRBD1 covers 8 bases. The CDR3 extends over 16 amino acids. Germline CDR1 LNHNV, CDR2 YYDKDF (reference sequence). The V segment lost 5 bases and the J segment 3 bases; nucleotides outside the gene matches: 12. The CDR3 region has the DNA TGTGCCACCAGCCGATTATCGACAGGGGATGGCTACGAGCAGTACTTC. This translates into CATSRLSTGDGYEQYF.

The chain combines TRBV5-6 with TRBJ2-2; 12 bases match TRBD1. V lost 4 bases and J lost 5; bases outside the gene matches: 12. Germline V lookup: CDR1 SGHDT, CDR2 YYEEEE. The CDR3 is made up of 18 amino acids. DNA for the CDR3: TGTGCCAGCAGCGCCTTGGGACAGGGGGCGCGGGAGACCGGGGAGCTGTTTTTT. This gives the protein CASSALGQGARETGELFF.

The rearrangement joins TRBV9 to TRBJ2-3; 12 nucleotides match TRBD2. J lost 5 bases, V lost 4 bases, and 5 bases had no gene match. Germline CDR1 is SGDLS and CDR2 is YYNGEE. CDR3 length: 15 amino acids. The CDR3 DNA reads as TGTGCCAGCAGCACGACTAGCGGGAGTAAAGATACGCAGTATTTT. Encoded protein: CASSTTSGSKDTQYF.

The V gene is TRBV12-5, the J gene TRBJ1-2, with D possibly matching TRBD1 (5 bases). Trimming stripped 3 bases from V and 2 bases from J, with 25 bases between. CDR1 and CDR2 (germline): LGHNT, FRNRAP. The CDR3 length is 19 residues. Here the CDR3 DNA reads TGTGCTAGTGGTTTCCCACTTCGGGCCCGACAGCGCGAAAACTATGGCTACACCTTC. It yields the protein CASGFPLRARQRENYGYTF.

The CDR3, as DNA: TGTGCCAGCAGCTGGGGACTAGCGGGGCCCAATGAGCAGTTCTTC. Translating it yields CASSWGLAGPNEQFF. The V call is TRBV5-6, the J call TRBJ2-1, with 13 positions matching TRBD2. The CDR3 is 15 residues long. CDR1 SGHDT and CDR2 YYEEEE come from the germline V gene. Germline trimming cut 3 bases from V and 6 bases from J; bases unmatched to any gene: 3.

CDR3 DNA sequence: TGCACCAGCAGTCAAGGAGGGCGTACCTACAATGAGCAGTTCTTC. Its translation: CTSSQGGRTYNEQFF. The genes are TRBV1 and TRBJ2-1; no DNA check was done on the table's D call, TRBD2. TRBV1 is recorded as a pseudogene. The CDR3 runs to 15 residues.

This rearrangement joins TRBV19 to TRBJ1-2; D not resolved. V dropped 2 bases and J dropped 4 bases, with 11 bases sitting between them. Germline V lookup: CDR1 LNHDA, CDR2 SQIVND (reference sequence). The CDR3 spans 14 residues. Written as DNA, the CDR3 is TGTGCCAGTAGTATAATCGGTCTTGGCTATGGCTACACCTTC. This gives the protein CASSIIGLGYGYTF.

The V and J genes are TRBV5-1 and TRBJ2-5; maybe TRBD1 (6 bases). Germline V gives CDR1 SGHRS, CDR2 YFSETQ. This CDR3 spans 13 amino acids. Trimming removed 4 bases from V and 1 base from J, with 8 bases in between. CDR3 amino acids: CASSARGQETQYF. In DNA, the CDR3 is TGCGCCAGCAGCGCCAGGGGCCAAGAGACCCAGTACTTC. Supplemented by reference TRBV5-1 and TRBJ2-5, the full variable domain reads KAGVTQTPRYLIKTRGQQVTLSCSPISGHRSVSWYQQTPGQGLQFLFEYFSETQRNKGNFPGRFSGRQFSNSRSEMNVSTLELGDSALYLCASSARGQETQYFGPGTRLLVL.

V usage is TRBV2 and J usage is TRBJ2-2; TRBD1 matches 10 bases. Per the germline V gene, CDR1 is SNHLY and CDR2 is FYNNEI. J gave up 4 bases and V 7 bases, and 3 bases lay outside the gene matches. The CDR3 loop spans 14 amino acids. The CDR3 protein is CASNRDRGTGELFF. The CDR3 coding sequence is TGTGCCAGCAACAGGGACAGGGGCACCGGGGAGCTGTTTTTT.

In this sample, this clone turned up a few times. The chain uses TRBV27 and TRBJ1-6; TRBD1 aligns across 9 bases. The germline V gene encodes CDR1 MNHEY and CDR2 SMNVEV (reference sequence). The CDR3 runs 13 residues. V was pared by 8 bases and J by 10 bases, with 6 bases of the junction left unmatched. The CDR3, as DNA: TGTGCCAGCGGTGACAGGGGGGGGTCACCCCTCCACTTT. Translating gives CASGDRGGSPLHF.

The genes are TRBV5-4 and TRBJ1-2; a possible D gene is TRBD1 (6 bases). Between the trimmed V and J ends, which lost 1 base and 1 base, there was a span of 11 bases. This CDR3 is built from 15 residues. Germline CDR1 reads SGHNT; CDR2 reads YYREEE (reference sequence). CDR3 coding DNA: TGTGCCAGCAGCTTGCTAGGGACACATAACTATGGCTACACCTTC. Amino acid sequence: CASSLLGTHNYGYTF.

In this sample, this clone turned up once. The chain carries TRBV5-4 and TRBJ2-2; 7 bases fit TRBD2. The V gene's germline CDR1 is SGHNT and CDR2 YYREEE (reference sequence). The CDR3 runs 16 residues. J lost 8 bases, V lost 0 bases, and 10 bases had no gene match. CDR3 nucleotide sequence: TGTGCCAGCAGCTTGGCCCCCGCGGGAGTCGTGGGGGAGCTGTTTTTT. It translates to CASSLAPAGVVGELFF.

The V gene is TRBV7-8, the J gene TRBJ2-2, with 14 nucleotides matching TRBD2. Germline values: CDR1 SGHVS, CDR2 FQNEAQ. With V trimmed by 4 bases and J by 7 bases, 11 bases remained unmatched. The CDR3 loop spans 18 amino acids. For the CDR3, the DNA is TGTGCCAGCAGCTCGCGGACTAGCGGGAGGCCTAGAGGCGGGGAGCTGTTTTTT. It is translated as CASSSRTSGRPRGGELFF.

This clone appeared a single time. The chain joins TRBV24-1 to TRBJ2-7, with 7 positions matching TRBD1. The CDR3 has 15 residues. V was clipped by 7 bases and J by 0 bases; unmatched bases: 8. The germline V gene encodes CDR1 KGHDR and CDR2 SFDVKD. DNA for the CDR3: TGTGCCACCAGCCCGGGACAGCTCCACTCCTACGAGCAGTACTTC. Translated: CATSPGQLHSYEQYF.

V gene TRBV30 combines with J gene TRBJ1-5; no definite D call. The ends were cut back, 5 bases at V and 6 bases at J, with 35 bases in the middle. The CDR3 is 20 amino acids. CDR1 and CDR2 (germline): GTSNPN, SVGIG (reference sequence). The CDR3 nucleotides read TGTGCCTGGTCGAATAAGCGGGCCGGCCCTTGGAACGCCCTGAGTCAGCCCCAGCATTTT. As protein: CAWSNKRAGPWNALSQPQHF.

This sequence joins TRBV12-3 or TRBV12-4 and TRBJ1-2; 7 bases align to TRBD1. There are 13 residues in the CDR3. J gave up 14 bases and V 3 bases, and 12 bases lay outside the gene matches. CDR3 in amino acids: CASSFANKGAITF. The CDR3 bases are TGTGCCAGCAGTTTCGCCAACAAGGGGGCTATTACCTTC.

V gene TRBV9 combines with J gene TRBJ2-1, with TRBD2 identical over 13 bases. The germline V gene encodes CDR1 SGDLS and CDR2 YYNGEE. The CDR3 length is 18 residues. V was clipped by 2 bases and J by 4 bases; unmatched bases: 9. In DNA form, the CDR3 reads TGTGCCAGCAGCGTCCGTTTGGGACTAGCGGGAACATACAATGAGCAGTTCTTC. Protein sequence: CASSVRLGLAGTYNEQFF. The full variable domain, in which reference TRBV9 and TRBJ2-1 provide the parts outside the CDR3, is DSGVTQTPKHLITATGQRVTLRCSPRSGDLSVYWYQQSLDQGLQFLIQYYNGEERAKGNILERFSAQQFPDLHSELNLSSLELGDSALYFCASSVRLGLAGTYNEQFFGPGTRLTVL.